This T cell receptor (beta chain) was profiled in a study of OX40 agonist ivuxolimab in advanced cancers. About the research overall: Dose-escalation patients had hepatocellular carcinoma, melanoma, renal cell or head and neck cancer.

V lost 3 bases to trimming and J lost 3 bases, with 15 bases between them. The CDR3 sequence is 16 residues long. Whole-study results and caveats: People who partly responded at 0.1-3.0 mg/kg had some of the least clonal expansion seen. Clonal expansion from baseline to week 6 occurred in both CD4+ and CD8+ T cells.

To note about this clone: What it binds is not known.

Assay used: immunoSEQ multiplex PCR; TCRdb lists only in-frame clones, some missing. The sample includes about 62,000 clones, 88% of them seen just once. This sequence was found in an adult with an advanced solid tumor such as melanoma, head and neck, liver or kidney cancer. Sample: CD4+ or CD8+ T cells sorted from blood, taken in a trial of the OX40 agonist ivuxolimab. The J gene is TRBJ2-1, the V gene TRBV23-1; D gene ambiguous. TRBV23-1 is identified as an open reading frame with a role that is uncertain. Here the CDR3 reads CASSHHHTLFYNEQFF. The CDR3 DNA sequence: TGCGCCAGCAGTCATCATCACACCTTGTTCTACAATGAGCAGTTCTTC.